A selection of T cell receptor beta chains follows, all from one sample in a study of Ad26.COV2.S vaccination and SARS-CoV-2 variants. Generated by immunoSEQ multiplex PCR, the TCRdb table keeps only in-frame clones and is missing some. The data contain about 440,000 clones, roughly 87% of them singletons. The sequenced sample was peripheral blood, obtained in a trial of Ad26.COV2.S vaccine versus placebo. These receptors were obtained from a person aged 18-60 years who received the Ad26.COV2.S COVID-19 vaccine or a placebo. CDR3s include the opening cysteine and the closing phenylalanine or tryptophan. The D gene is left open where the match is weak. Expanded clones are given a class, and other clones once, few, many or no size at all.

length,V,D,size,J,CDR3,DNA
14,TRBV13,-,-,TRBJ2-7,CASSAPGAKSEQYF,TGTGCCAGCAGCGCCCCCGGGGCAAAAAGCGAGCAGTACTTC
20,TRBV6-2/TRBV6-3,TRBD2,-,TRBJ2-2,CASSQLRGIRREGRTGELFF,TGTGCCAGCAGCCAACTCCGGGGTATACGGCGGGAGGGCCGGACCGGGGAGCTGTTTTTT
15,TRBV3-1/TRBV3-2,-,-,TRBJ2-1,CASSQRRSSYNEQFF,TGTGCCAGCAGCCAACGGCGGAGCTCCTACAATGAGCAGTTCTTC
15,TRBV7-9,TRBD2,-,TRBJ2-1,CASSRGREAGNEQFF,TGTGCCAGCAGCCGAGGGCGGGAGGCGGGGAATGAGCAGTTCTTC
14,TRBV10-3,-,-,TRBJ2-5,CAISSAGRQETQYF,TGTGCCATCAGTTCCGCCGGGAGACAAGAGACCCAGTACTTC
14,TRBV2,TRBD1,-,TRBJ2-1,CASPRDREYNEQFF,TGTGCCAGCCCCCGGGACAGGGAATACAATGAGCAGTTCTTC
15,TRBV5-1,TRBD2,few,TRBJ2-1,CASSGGTSGRDEQFF,TGCGCCAGCAGCGGCGGGACTAGCGGGAGAGATGAGCAGTTCTTC
14,TRBV14,TRBD2,few,TRBJ2-7,CASSESGNSYEQYF,TGTGCCAGCAGCGAGAGCGGGAACTCCTACGAGCAGTACTTC
17,TRBV6-2/TRBV6-3,TRBD1,-,TRBJ2-2,CASSPLRQGAGTGELFF,TGTGCCAGCAGTCCCCTACGACAGGGTGCCGGCACCGGGGAGCTGTTTTTT
14,TRBV30,-,-,TRBJ1-1,CAWRVPDRGSKAFF,TGTGCCTGGAGGGTACCGGACCGGGGGTCCAAAGCTTTCTTT
12,TRBV5-5,-,-,TRBJ1-2,CASSGQTYGYTF,TGTGCCAGCAGCGGACAAACCTATGGCTACACCTTC
15,TRBV6-5,TRBD1,-,TRBJ1-5,CASSAGQGASQPQHF,TGTGCCAGCAGCGCGGGACAGGGGGCGAGTCAGCCCCAGCATTTT
15,TRBV27,-,-,TRBJ2-2,CASSLYGRASGELFF,TGTGCCAGCAGTTTATACGGGAGAGCTTCCGGGGAGCTGTTTTTT
13,TRBV29-1,-,-,TRBJ2-7,CSVGDAGSYEQYF,TGCAGCGTTGGGGACGCCGGATCCTACGAGCAGTACTTC
16,TRBV24-1,TRBD1,-,TRBJ2-1,CATSDPGTGGDNEQFF,TGTGCCACCAGTGATCCCGGGACAGGGGGTGACAATGAGCAGTTCTTC
13,TRBV29-1,-,-,TRBJ1-3,CSVVGGTGNTIYF,TGCAGCGTCGTGGGTGGAACTGGAAACACCATATATTTT
14,TRBV2,TRBD2,-,TRBJ2-5,CASSWSGSVETQYF,TGTGCCAGCAGTTGGAGCGGGAGTGTGGAGACCCAGTACTTC
9,TRBV19,-,-,TRBJ2-1,CASGVEQFF,TGTGCCAGTGGGGTTGAGCAGTTCTTC
16,TRBV27,TRBD1,-,TRBJ2-1,CASSSIWGQARDEQFF,TGTGCCAGCAGTTCGATATGGGGACAGGCAAGGGATGAGCAGTTCTTC
15,TRBV7-2,TRBD1,-,TRBJ2-5,CASSLDRGLGETQYF,TGTGCCAGCAGCTTGGACAGGGGATTGGGAGAGACCCAGTACTTC
13,TRBV5-6,TRBD1,-,TRBJ1-1,CASSPGTAPEAFF,TGTGCCAGCAGCCCCGGGACAGCTCCTGAAGCTTTCTTT
13,TRBV11-3,-,-,TRBJ2-5,CASSTGLQETQYF,TGTGCCAGCAGCACGGGACTGCAAGAGACCCAGTACTTC
15,TRBV7-8,TRBD2,-,TRBJ2-1,CASSAGLAGDGEQFF,TGTGCCAGCAGCGCAGGACTAGCGGGAGATGGTGAGCAGTTCTTC
16,TRBV6-2/TRBV6-3,TRBD2,once,TRBJ2-3,CASSYRGTSEPDTQYF,TGTGCCAGCAGTTACCGCGGGACTAGCGAGCCAGATACGCAGTATTTT
14,TRBV5-1,-,once,TRBJ2-2,CASSEDGNTGELFF,TGCGCCAGCAGTGAGGACGGAAACACCGGGGAGCTGTTTTTT
18,TRBV24-1,-,-,TRBJ2-3,CATSEPGPKSKSTDTQYF,TGTGCCACCAGTGAACCTGGACCCAAATCGAAAAGCACAGATACGCAGTATTTT
16,TRBV6-2/TRBV6-3,-,medium-sized,TRBJ2-3,CASSYSPGQGTDTQYF,TGTGCCAGCAGTTACTCGCCGGGGCAGGGCACAGATACGCAGTATTTT
16,TRBV5-4,TRBD2,-,TRBJ2-5,CASSTFSGSRDETQYF,TGTGCCAGCAGCACCTTTAGCGGGAGCCGAGACGAGACCCAGTACTTC
14,TRBV2,-,-,TRBJ2-2,CASSGSSVPGELFF,TGTGCCAGCAGTGGGTCTTCAGTCCCCGGGGAGCTGTTTTTT
12,TRBV12-3/TRBV12-4,-,-,TRBJ2-1,CASSFGGLEQFF,TGTGCCAGCAGTTTTGGGGGGCTCGAGCAGTTCTTC